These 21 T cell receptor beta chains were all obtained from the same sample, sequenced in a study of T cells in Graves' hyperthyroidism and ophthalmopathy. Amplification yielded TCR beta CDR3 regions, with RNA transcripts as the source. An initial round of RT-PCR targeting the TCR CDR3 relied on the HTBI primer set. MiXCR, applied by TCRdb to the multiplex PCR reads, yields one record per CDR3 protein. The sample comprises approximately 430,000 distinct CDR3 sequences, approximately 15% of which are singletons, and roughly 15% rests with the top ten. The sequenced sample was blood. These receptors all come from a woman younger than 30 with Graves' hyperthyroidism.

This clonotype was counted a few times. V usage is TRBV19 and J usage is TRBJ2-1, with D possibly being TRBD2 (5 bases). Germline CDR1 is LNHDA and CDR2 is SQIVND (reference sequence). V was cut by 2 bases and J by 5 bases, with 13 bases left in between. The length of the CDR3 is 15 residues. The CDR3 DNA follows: TGTGCCAGTAGTATATCGGGGTGGCTTAACAATGAGCAGTTCTTC. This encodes CASSISGWLNNEQFF.

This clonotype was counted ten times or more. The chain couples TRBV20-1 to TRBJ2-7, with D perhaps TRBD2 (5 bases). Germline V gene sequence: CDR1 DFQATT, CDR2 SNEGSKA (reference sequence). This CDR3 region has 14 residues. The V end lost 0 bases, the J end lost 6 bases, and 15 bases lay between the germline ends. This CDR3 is CSARDGRDRSEQYF. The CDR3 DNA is TGCAGTGCTAGAGATGGACGGGATCGCAGCGAGCAGTACTTC.

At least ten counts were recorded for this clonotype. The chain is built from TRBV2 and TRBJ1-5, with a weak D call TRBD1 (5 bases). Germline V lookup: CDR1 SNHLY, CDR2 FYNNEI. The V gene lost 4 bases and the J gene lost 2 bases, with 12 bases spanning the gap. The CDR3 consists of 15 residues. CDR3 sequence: CASSVGVSGNQPQHF. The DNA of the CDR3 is TGTGCCAGCAGTGTGGGGGTGAGTGGCAATCAGCCCCAGCATTTT. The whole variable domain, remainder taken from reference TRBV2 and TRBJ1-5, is EPEVTQTPSHQVTQMGQEVILRCVPISNHLYFYWYRQILGQKVEFLVSFYNNEISEKSEIFDDQFSVERPDGSNFTLKIRSTKLEDSAMYFCASSVGVSGNQPQHFGDGTRLSIL.

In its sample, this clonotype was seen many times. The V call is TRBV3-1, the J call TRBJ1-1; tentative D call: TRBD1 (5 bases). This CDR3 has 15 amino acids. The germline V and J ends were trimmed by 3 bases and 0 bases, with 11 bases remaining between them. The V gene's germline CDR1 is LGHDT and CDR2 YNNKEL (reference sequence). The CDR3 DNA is TGTGCCAGCAGCCACCTTGGAGGGGTGAACACTGAAGCTTTCTTT. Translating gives CASSHLGGVNTEAFF.

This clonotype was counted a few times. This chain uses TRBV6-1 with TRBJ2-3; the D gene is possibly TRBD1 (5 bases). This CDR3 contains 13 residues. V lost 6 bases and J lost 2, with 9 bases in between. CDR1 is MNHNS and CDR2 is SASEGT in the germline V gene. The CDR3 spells CASRRQSTDTQYF. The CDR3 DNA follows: TGTGCCAGCAGAAGACAGTCCACAGATACGCAGTATTTT.

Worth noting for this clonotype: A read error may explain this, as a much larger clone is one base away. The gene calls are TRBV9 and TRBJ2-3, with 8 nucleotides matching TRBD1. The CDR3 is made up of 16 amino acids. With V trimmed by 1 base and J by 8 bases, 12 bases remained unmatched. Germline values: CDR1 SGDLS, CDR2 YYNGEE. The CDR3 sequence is CASSVSQGGVVGTQYF. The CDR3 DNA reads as TGTGCCAGCAGCGTATCACAGGGGGGCGTTGTGGGTACGCAGTATTTT.

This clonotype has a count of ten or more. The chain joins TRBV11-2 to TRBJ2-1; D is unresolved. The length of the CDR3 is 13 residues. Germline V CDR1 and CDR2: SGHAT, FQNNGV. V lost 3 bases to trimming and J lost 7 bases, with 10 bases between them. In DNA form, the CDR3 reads TGTGCCAGCAGCTTGTACCCAGTGAATGAGCAGTTCTTC. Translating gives CASSLYPVNEQFF. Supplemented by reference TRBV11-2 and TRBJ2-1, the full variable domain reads EAGVAQSPRYKIIEKRQSVAFWCNPISGHATLYWYQQILGQGPKLLIQFQNNGVVDDSQLPKDRFSAERLKGVDSTLKIQPAKLEDSAVYLCASSLYPVNEQFFGPGTRLTVL.

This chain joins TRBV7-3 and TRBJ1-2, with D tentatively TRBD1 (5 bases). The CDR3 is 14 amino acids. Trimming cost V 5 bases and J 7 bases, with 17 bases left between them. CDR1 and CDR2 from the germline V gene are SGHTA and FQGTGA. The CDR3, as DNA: TGTGCCAGCAGCGTCGTTGGGGGAGGTGGTGGCTACACCTTC. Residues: CASSVVGGGGGYTF.

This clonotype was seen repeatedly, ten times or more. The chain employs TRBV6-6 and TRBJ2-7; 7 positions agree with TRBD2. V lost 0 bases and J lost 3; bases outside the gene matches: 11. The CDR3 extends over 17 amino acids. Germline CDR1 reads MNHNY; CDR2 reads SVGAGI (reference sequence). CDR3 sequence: CASSYSEPSSGVYEQYF. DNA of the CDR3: TGTGCCAGCAGTTACTCCGAACCCTCTAGCGGAGTCTACGAGCAGTACTTC.

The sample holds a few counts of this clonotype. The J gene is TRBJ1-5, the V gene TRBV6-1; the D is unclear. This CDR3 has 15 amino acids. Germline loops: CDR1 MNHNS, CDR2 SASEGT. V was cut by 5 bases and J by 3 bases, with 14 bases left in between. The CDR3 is CASSSGRILNQPQHF. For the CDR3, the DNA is TGTGCCAGCAGTTCGGGCCGCATCCTCAATCAGCCCCAGCATTTT.

CDR3 nucleotide sequence: TGTGCCAGTAGTCCCCGGTTCTCGAACACTGAAGCTTTCTTT. Translating it yields CASSPRFSNTEAFF. The gene calls are TRBV19 and TRBJ1-1; no clear D. Per the germline V gene, CDR1 is LNHDA and CDR2 is SQIVND (reference sequence). Trimming pared 5 bases from V and 1 base from J, leaving 11 bases between. This CDR3 has 14 amino acids.

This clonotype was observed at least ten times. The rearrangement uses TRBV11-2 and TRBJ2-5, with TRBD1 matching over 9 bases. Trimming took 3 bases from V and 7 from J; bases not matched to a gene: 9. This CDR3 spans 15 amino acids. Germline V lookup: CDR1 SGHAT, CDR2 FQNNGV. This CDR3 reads CASSLEGQGLRTQYF. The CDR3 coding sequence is TGTGCCAGCAGCTTGGAAGGACAGGGGTTAAGGACCCAGTACTTC.

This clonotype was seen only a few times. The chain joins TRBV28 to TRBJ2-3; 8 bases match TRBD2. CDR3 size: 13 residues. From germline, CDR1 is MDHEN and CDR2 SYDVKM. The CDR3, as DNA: TGTGCTACCTCGGGGGGGGGCACAGATACGCAGTATTTT. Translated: CATSGGGTDTQYF.

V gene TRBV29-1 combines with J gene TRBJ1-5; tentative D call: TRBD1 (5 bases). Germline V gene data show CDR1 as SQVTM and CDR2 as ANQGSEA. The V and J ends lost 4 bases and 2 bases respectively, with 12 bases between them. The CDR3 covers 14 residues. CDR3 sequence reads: CSVGGGTGNQPQHF. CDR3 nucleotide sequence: TGCAGCGTTGGTGGGGGGACGGGCAATCAGCCCCAGCATTTT.

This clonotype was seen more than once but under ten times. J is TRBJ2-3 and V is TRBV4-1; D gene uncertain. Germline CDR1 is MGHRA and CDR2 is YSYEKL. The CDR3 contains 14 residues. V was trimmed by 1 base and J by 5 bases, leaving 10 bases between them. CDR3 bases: TGCGCCAGCAGCCAAGTGACAACCCAAGATACGCAGTATTTT. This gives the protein CASSQVTTQDTQYF.

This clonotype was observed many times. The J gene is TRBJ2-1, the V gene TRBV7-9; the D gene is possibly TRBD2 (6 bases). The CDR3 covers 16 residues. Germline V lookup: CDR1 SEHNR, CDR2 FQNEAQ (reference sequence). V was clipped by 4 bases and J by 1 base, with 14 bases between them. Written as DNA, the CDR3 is TGTGCCAGCAGCTCTATAAGGCGGGGATCCTACAATGAGCAGTTCTTC. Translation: CASSSIRRGSYNEQFF. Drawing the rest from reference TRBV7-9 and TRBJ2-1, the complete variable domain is DTGVSQNPRHKITKRGQNVTFRCDPISEHNRLYWYRQTLGQGPEFLTYFQNEAQLEKSRLLSDRFSAERPKGSFSTLEIQRTEQGDSAMYLCASSSIRRGSYNEQFFGPGTRLTVL.

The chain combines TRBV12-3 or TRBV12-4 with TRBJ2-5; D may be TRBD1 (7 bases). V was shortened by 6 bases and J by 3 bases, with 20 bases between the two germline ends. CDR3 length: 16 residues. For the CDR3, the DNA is TGTGCCAGCAGACTACTCGCGGGGACAGCAAAAGAGACCCAGTACTTC. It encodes CASRLLAGTAKETQYF.

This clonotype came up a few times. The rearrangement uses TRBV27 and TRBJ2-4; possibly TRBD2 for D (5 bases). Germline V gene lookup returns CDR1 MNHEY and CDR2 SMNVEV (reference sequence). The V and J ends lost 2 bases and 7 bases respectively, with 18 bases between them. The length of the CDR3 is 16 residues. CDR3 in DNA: TGTGCCAGCAGTTTAAGTGACCCGGGGAGAGGCAACATTCAGTACTTC. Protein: CASSLSDPGRGNIQYF.

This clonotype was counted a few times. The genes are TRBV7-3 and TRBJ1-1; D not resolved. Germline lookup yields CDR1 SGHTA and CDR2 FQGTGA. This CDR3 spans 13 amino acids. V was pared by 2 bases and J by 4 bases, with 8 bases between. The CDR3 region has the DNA TGTGCCAGCAGCTTATCACAGAGCACTGAAGCTTTCTTT. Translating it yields CASSLSQSTEAFF.

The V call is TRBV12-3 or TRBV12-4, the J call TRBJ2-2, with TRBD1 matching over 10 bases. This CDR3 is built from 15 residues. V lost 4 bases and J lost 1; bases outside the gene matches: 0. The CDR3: CASSWTGGNTGELFF. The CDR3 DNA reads TGTGCCAGCAGTTGGACAGGGGGGAACACCGGGGAGCTGTTTTTT.

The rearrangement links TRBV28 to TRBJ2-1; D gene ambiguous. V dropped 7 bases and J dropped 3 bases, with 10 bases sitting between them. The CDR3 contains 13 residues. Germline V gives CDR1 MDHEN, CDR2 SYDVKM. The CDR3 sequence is CASNFDGYNEQFF. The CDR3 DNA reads TGTGCCAGCAACTTCGACGGCTACAATGAGCAGTTCTTC.